A selection of T cell receptor beta chains follows, all from one sample in a study of T cell responses to AZD1222 COVID-19 vaccine. Some clones are missing from TCRdb's copy, which holds only in-frame ones; the method was immunoSEQ multiplex PCR. This table holds under 250,000 clones, about 92% found once. Sequenced material: peripheral blood, taken on day 0 of MenACWY control vaccination. The receptor source for this set is an adult in good health. Each CDR3 is given with its conserved first and last residue. D genes are given only for firm matches.

D: TRBD1
V: TRBV28
J: TRBJ2-7
CDR3: CASSSPGQGYEQYF
DNA: TGTGCCAGCAGTTCTCCGGGACAGGGTTACGAGCAGTACTTC

D: .
V: TRBV2
J: TRBJ2-7
CDR3: CASSDQQEQYF
DNA: TGTGCCAGCAGCGACCAGCAGGAGCAGTACTTC

D: .
V: TRBV30
J: TRBJ2-7
CDR3: CAWSGRFDEQYF
DNA: TGTGCCTGGAGCGGGCGTTTTGACGAGCAGTACTTC

D: .
V: TRBV6-1
J: TRBJ1-5
CDR3: CASSEALGDEYQPQHF
DNA: TGTGCCAGCAGTGAAGCGCTAGGGGATGAATACCAGCCCCAGCATTTT

D: .
V: TRBV7-2
J: TRBJ2-3
CDR3: CASSLIATDTQYF
DNA: TGTGCCAGCAGCTTAATAGCTACAGATACGCAGTATTTT

D: TRBD1
V: TRBV9
J: TRBJ1-2
CDR3: CASSAQGTGYTF
DNA: TGTGCCAGCAGCGCACAGGGGACCGGCTACACCTTC

D: TRBD1
V: TRBV6-6
J: TRBJ1-5
CDR3: CASSLDRNQPQHF
DNA: TGTGCCAGCAGTCTGGACAGGAATCAGCCCCAGCATTTT

D: TRBD2
V: TRBV7-2
J: TRBJ2-5
CDR3: CASSLVVSGGVGETQYF
DNA: TGTGCCAGCAGCTTAGTTGTTAGCGGGGGGGTTGGAGAGACCCAGTACTTC

D: TRBD1
V: TRBV6-2/TRBV6-3
J: TRBJ1-2
CDR3: CASSSFRQGAGYTF
DNA: TGTGCCAGCAGTTCCTTCCGACAGGGGGCTGGCTACACCTTC

D: TRBD1
V: TRBV5-6
J: TRBJ2-7
CDR3: CASSSGTGGSYEQYF
DNA: TGTGCCAGCAGCTCCGGGACAGGGGGTTCCTACGAGCAGTACTTC

D: TRBD1
V: TRBV7-8
J: TRBJ2-7
CDR3: CASSTGTGVYEQYF
DNA: TGTGCCAGCAGCACCGGGACAGGGGTTTACGAGCAGTACTTC

D: .
V: TRBV4-1
J: TRBJ2-3
CDR3: CASSQPQGLVDTQYF
DNA: TGCGCCAGCAGCCAACCCCAGGGGTTAGTTGATACGCAGTATTTT

D: TRBD2
V: TRBV5-5
J: TRBJ2-3
CDR3: CASSAGLDTDTQYF
DNA: TGTGCCAGCAGCGCCGGACTAGACACAGATACGCAGTATTTT

D: .
V: TRBV30
J: TRBJ1-3
CDR3: CAWSVPGRRDGNTIYF
DNA: TGTGCCTGGAGTGTACCTGGCAGGAGGGACGGAAACACCATATATTTT

D: TRBD1
V: TRBV18
J: TRBJ2-6
CDR3: CASSQDRGPGANVLTF
DNA: TGTGCCAGCTCACAGGACAGGGGCCCTGGGGCCAACGTCCTGACTTTC